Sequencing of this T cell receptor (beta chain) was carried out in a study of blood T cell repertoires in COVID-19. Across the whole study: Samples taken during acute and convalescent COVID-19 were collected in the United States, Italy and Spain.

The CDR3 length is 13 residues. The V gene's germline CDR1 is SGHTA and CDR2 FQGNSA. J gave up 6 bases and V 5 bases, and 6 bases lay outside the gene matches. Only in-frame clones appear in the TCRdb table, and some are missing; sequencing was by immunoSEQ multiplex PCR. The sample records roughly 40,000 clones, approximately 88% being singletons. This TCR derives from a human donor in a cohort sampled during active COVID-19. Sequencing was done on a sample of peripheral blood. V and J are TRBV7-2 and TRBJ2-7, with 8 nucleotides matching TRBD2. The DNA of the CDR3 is TGTGCCAGCAGCCAGAGACGGGGGGGCGAGCAGTACTTC. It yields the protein CASSQRRGGEQYF.